This entry lists 17 T cell receptor beta chains sequenced from one sample in a study of post-analysis software for immune sequencing data. Overall study findings and caveats: Five TRBV segments appeared more often in patients than in controls, and TRBV5-6, TRBV5-1 and TRBV20-1 were among these.

Their specific antigens are unknown. Every TCR beta cDNA library bore unique molecular identifiers. One entry per CDR3 protein, called by TCRdb with MiXCR from the PCR reads. The table shows under 900,000 distinct CDR3 sequences, with approximately 57% occurring only once. The sequencing input was blood. These TCRs come from a girl aged 5-17 years with multiple sclerosis.

The rearrangement links TRBV7-2 to TRBJ2-7; 11 nucleotides align to TRBD1. Germline V gene data show CDR1 as SGHTA and CDR2 as FQGNSA. This CDR3 region has 16 residues. J was trimmed by 4 bases and V by 0 bases; bases with no gene match: 5. The DNA for the CDR3 is TGTGCCAGCAGCTTAGCCGGACAGGGGGCTTATTACGAGCAGTACTTC. It codes for CASSLAGQGAYYEQYF.

There are a few counts of this clonotype. The gene calls are TRBV12-5 and TRBJ2-5; tentatively, D is TRBD1 (5 bases). This CDR3 contains 14 residues. Per the germline V gene, CDR1 is LGHNT and CDR2 is FRNRAP. The V end was cut by 0 bases, the J end by 7 bases, with 12 bases between. CDR3 coding DNA: TGTGCTAGTGGTTTGGTCGGACCCACAGGGACCCAGTACTTC. Protein: CASGLVGPTGTQYF.

The chain has TRBV10-3 and TRBJ2-7; 10 bases align to TRBD2. The germline V gene has CDR1 ENHRY and CDR2 SYGVKD. The CDR3 covers 16 residues. The V gene end was trimmed by 3 bases and the J gene end by 7 bases; junction bases not matched to a gene: 12. The CDR3 sequence is CAISDSGGGSYNEQYF. The CDR3 DNA is TGTGCCATCAGTGACAGCGGGGGGGGGTCCTACAATGAGCAGTACTTC.

The chain recombines TRBV20-1 with TRBJ2-1, with a weak D call TRBD2 (6 bases). V lost 5 bases and J lost 6, with 14 bases in between. Germline-derived CDR1 and CDR2 are DFQATT and SNEGSKA (reference sequence). The CDR3 extends over 13 amino acids. CDR3 DNA sequence: TGCAGTGCTGGCCGACTAGTATTCAATGAGCAGTTCTTC. Residues: CSAGRLVFNEQFF.

This clonotype was found a few times. This chain joins TRBV5-1 and TRBJ2-7; D assignment may be TRBD1 or TRBD2 (6 bases each). Trimming pared 1 base from V and 2 bases from J, leaving 22 bases between. This CDR3 region has 18 residues. CDR1 is SGHRS, CDR2 YFSETQ, per germline. In DNA form, the CDR3 reads TGCGCCAGCAGCTTGCCGCGAGCCTCGAGGGGGGAAGCCTACGAGCAGTACTTC. Translation gives CASSLPRASRGEAYEQYF.

This rearrangement joins TRBV15 to TRBJ2-3; possibly TRBD2 for D (6 bases). The CDR3 has 15 amino acids. V was clipped by 0 bases and J by 8 bases, with 15 bases between them. Per germline, CDR1 LNHNV and CDR2 YYDKDF (reference sequence). In DNA form, the CDR3 reads TGTGCCACCAGCAGAGATGGGACTGACAATCCTACGCAGTATTTT. It translates to CATSRDGTDNPTQYF.

The rearrangement uses TRBV6-6 and TRBJ1-6, with 7 bases identical to TRBD1. This CDR3 region has 14 residues. V dropped 5 bases and J dropped 9; count of bases not matched to a gene: 7. CDR1 is MNHNY, CDR2 SVGAGI, per germline (reference sequence). The CDR3 reads CASSPRGLGSPLHF. DNA for the CDR3: TGTGCCAGCAGTCCCAGGGGGTTGGGTTCACCCCTCCACTTT.

This clonotype was counted between two and nine times. The chain recombines TRBV20-1 with TRBJ2-3, with D maybe TRBD2 (6 bases). Germline CDR1 DFQATT, CDR2 SNEGSKA (reference sequence). Trimming cost V 5 bases and J 7 bases, with 22 bases left between them. The CDR3 consists of 15 residues. In nucleotides, the CDR3 is TGCAGTGCTGGGACCCCGGGACTCGCGGCGAATACGCAGTATTTT. The encoded protein is CSAGTPGLAANTQYF.

The chain combines TRBV29-1 with TRBJ2-7, with 8 bases that match TRBD1. Germline V gene sequence: CDR1 SQVTM, CDR2 ANQGSEA. The CDR3 contains 14 residues. Germline trimming cut 7 bases from V and 2 bases from J; bases unmatched to any gene: 10. Here the CDR3 reads CSAITRTGTYEQYF. Written as DNA, the CDR3 is TGCAGCGCTATAACGAGGACAGGGACCTACGAGCAGTACTTC.

This clonotype was seen a handful of times. The J gene is TRBJ2-5, the V gene TRBV29-1; D not certain. This CDR3 spans 13 amino acids. Germline loops: CDR1 SQVTM, CDR2 ANQGSEA. V was shortened by 4 bases and J by 1 base, with 10 bases between the two germline ends. CDR3 amino acids: CSVGEQIQETQYF. CDR3 in DNA: TGCAGCGTTGGTGAACAGATCCAAGAGACCCAGTACTTC.

The rearrangement links TRBV5-1 to TRBJ2-4, with 13 bases fitting TRBD2. The germline CDR1 and CDR2 sequences are SGHRS and YFSETQ. Trimming removed 3 bases from V and 3 bases from J; junction bases left unmatched: 9. The CDR3 contains 18 residues. The CDR3 here is CASSSPGLAGIHKNIQYF. For the CDR3, the DNA is TGCGCCAGCAGCTCCCCGGGACTAGCGGGAATTCACAAAAACATTCAGTACTTC. Variable domain in full (rest from reference TRBV5-1 and TRBJ2-4): KAGVTQTPRYLIKTRGQQVTLSCSPISGHRSVSWYQQTPGQGLQFLFEYFSETQRNKGNFPGRFSGRQFSNSRSEMNVSTLELGDSALYLCASSSPGLAGIHKNIQYFGAGTRLSVL.

Concerning this clonotype: An end of the junction does not agree with germline; a read error may underlie this. J is TRBJ1-2 and V is TRBV9; D call uncertain. The CDR3 runs 12 residues. Per the germline V gene, CDR1 is SGDLS and CDR2 is YYNGEE. The CDR3 region is CASSGYNDGYTF. For the CDR3, the DNA is TGTGCCAGCAGCGGTTATAACGATGGTTACACCTTC.

The chain uses TRBV20-1 and TRBJ2-1, with D unresolved. Germline loops: CDR1 DFQATT, CDR2 SNEGSKA (reference sequence). With 2 bases removed from V and 10 bases from J, the gap between germline ends came to 12 bases. This CDR3 has 12 amino acids. The CDR3 bases are TGCAGTGCTAGATCAAGGGCAGGAGAGCAGTTCTTC. Encoded protein: CSARSRAGEQFF.

This sequence joins TRBV11-2 and TRBJ2-1, with D possibly TRBD2 on 6 matching bases. The CDR3 contains 15 residues. Trimming left V 6 bases short and J 0 bases short, with 12 bases between. Germline V gives CDR1 SGHAT, CDR2 FQNNGV. The CDR3 nucleotides are TGTGCCAGCAGAGAGCGGGTCCTCTCCTACAATGAGCAGTTCTTC. Translation gives CASRERVLSYNEQFF.

The V gene is TRBV12-3 or TRBV12-4, the J gene TRBJ1-2; D ambiguous. The CDR3 extends over 12 amino acids. V was shortened by 2 bases and J by 4 bases, with 5 bases between the two germline ends. The CDR3 protein is CASSLSPYGYTF. CDR3 coding DNA: TGTGCCAGCAGTTTATCCCCCTATGGCTACACCTTC.

J is TRBJ1-5 and V is TRBV5-1; tentative D call: TRBD1 (6 bases). V shed 0 bases and J shed 5 bases, with 12 bases lying between them. The V gene's germline CDR1 is SGHRS and CDR2 YFSETQ. This CDR3 spans 15 amino acids. Written as DNA, the CDR3 is TGCGCCAGCAGCTTGGACGGGACACCTTATCAGCCCCAGCATTTT. Amino acid sequence: CASSLDGTPYQPQHF.

The genes are TRBV20-1 and TRBJ2-1; D perhaps matches TRBD2 (6 bases). Near its end, the DNA agrees better with TRBJ2-7, so the J call may be wrong. This CDR3 has 13 amino acids. Germline V gives CDR1 DFQATT, CDR2 SNEGSKA (reference sequence). CDR3 DNA: TGCAGTGCTAGACACCTAGCGTACAATGAGCAGTACTTC. As protein: CSARHLAYNEQYF.